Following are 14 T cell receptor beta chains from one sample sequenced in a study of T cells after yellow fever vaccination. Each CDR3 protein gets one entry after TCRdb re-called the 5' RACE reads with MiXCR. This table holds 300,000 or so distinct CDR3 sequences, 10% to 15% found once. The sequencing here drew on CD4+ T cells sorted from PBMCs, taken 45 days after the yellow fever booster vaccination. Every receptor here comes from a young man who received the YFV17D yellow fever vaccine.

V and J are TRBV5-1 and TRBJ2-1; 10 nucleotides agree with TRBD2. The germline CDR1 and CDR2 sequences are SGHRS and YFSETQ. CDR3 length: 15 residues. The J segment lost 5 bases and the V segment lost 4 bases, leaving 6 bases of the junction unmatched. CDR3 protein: CASSKGLASHNEQFF. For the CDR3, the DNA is TGCGCCAGCAGCAAGGGACTAGCGTCACACAATGAGCAGTTCTTC.

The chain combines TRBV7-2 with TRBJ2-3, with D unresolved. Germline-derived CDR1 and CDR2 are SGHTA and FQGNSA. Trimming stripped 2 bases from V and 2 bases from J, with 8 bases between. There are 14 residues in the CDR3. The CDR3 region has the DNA TGTGCCAGCAGCTTATTGGTGGACACAGATACGCAGTATTTT. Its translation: CASSLLVDTDTQYF.

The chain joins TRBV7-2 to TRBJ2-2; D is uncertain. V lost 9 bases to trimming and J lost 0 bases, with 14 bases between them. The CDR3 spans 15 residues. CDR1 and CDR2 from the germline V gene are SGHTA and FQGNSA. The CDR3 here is CARRTQTTNTGELFF. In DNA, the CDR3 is TGTGCCAGAAGAACCCAAACCACGAACACCGGGGAGCTGTTTTTT.

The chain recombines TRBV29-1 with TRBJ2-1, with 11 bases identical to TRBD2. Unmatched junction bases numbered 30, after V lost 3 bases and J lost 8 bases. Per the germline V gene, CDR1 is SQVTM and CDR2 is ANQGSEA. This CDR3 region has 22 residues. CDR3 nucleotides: TGCAGCGTTGAGGGGGGGGGCGGAAGCGACGATTTCCCTAGCGGGAGGTTTTATGAGCAGTTCTTC. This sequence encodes CSVEGGGGSDDFPSGRFYEQFF.

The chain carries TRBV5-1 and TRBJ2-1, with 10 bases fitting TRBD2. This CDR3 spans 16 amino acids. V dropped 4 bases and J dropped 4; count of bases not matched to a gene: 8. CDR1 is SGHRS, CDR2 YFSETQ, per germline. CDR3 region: CASSLTGTSEYNEQFF. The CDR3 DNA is TGCGCCAGCAGCCTCACCGGGACTAGCGAATACAATGAGCAGTTCTTC. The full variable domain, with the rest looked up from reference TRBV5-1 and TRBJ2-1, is KAGVTQTPRYLIKTRGQQVTLSCSPISGHRSVSWYQQTPGQGLQFLFEYFSETQRNKGNFPGRFSGRQFSNSRSEMNVSTLELGDSALYLCASSLTGTSEYNEQFFGPGTRLTVL.

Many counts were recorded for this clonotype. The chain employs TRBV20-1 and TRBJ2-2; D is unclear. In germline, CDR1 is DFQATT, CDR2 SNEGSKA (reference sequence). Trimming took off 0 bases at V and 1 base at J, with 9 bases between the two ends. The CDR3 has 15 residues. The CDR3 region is CSARDPFRNTGELFF. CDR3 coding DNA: TGCAGTGCTAGAGATCCGTTTAGGAACACCGGGGAGCTGTTTTTT.

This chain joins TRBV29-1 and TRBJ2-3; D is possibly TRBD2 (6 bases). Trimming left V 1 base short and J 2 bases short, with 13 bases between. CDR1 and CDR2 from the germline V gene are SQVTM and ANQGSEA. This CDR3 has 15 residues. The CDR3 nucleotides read TGCAGCGTTGAAGGCCCTAGCGTCTTCACAGATACGCAGTATTTT. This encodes CSVEGPSVFTDTQYF.

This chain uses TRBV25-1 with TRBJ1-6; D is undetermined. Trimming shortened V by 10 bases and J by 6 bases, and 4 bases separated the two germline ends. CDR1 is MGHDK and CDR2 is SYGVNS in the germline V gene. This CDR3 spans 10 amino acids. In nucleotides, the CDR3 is TGTGCCATCCTTAATTCACCCCTCCACTTT. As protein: CAILNSPLHF.

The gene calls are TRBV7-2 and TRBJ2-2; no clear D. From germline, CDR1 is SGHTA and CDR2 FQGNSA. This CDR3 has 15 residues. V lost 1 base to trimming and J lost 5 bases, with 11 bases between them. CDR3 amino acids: CASSLVGSQTGELFF. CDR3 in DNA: TGTGCCAGCAGCTTAGTAGGTAGCCAGACCGGGGAGCTGTTTTTT. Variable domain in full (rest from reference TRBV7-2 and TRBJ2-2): GAGVSQSPSNKVTEKGKDVELRCDPISGHTALYWYRQSLGQGLEFLIYFQGNSAPDKSGLPSDRFSAERTGGSVSTLTIQRTQQEDSAVYLCASSLVGSQTGELFFGEGSRLTVL.

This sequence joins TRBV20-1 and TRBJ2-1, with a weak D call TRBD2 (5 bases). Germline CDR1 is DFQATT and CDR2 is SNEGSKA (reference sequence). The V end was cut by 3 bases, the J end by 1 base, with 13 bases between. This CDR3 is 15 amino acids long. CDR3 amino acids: CSASRLAGSYNEQFF. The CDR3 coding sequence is TGCAGTGCTAGTCGGCTAGCTGGTTCCTACAATGAGCAGTTCTTC.

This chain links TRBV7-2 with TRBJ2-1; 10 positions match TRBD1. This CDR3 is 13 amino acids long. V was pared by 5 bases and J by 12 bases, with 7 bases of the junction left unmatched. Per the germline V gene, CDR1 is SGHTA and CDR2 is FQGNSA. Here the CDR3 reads CASSIRDRGPQFF. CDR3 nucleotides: TGTGCCAGCAGCATCCGGGACAGGGGTCCGCAGTTCTTC.

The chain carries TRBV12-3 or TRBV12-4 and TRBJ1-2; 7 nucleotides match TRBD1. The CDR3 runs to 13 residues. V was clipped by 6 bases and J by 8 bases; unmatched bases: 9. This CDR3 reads CASSRQGSRGYTF. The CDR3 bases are TGTGCCAGCAGCCGACAGGGTAGTAGGGGCTACACCTTC.

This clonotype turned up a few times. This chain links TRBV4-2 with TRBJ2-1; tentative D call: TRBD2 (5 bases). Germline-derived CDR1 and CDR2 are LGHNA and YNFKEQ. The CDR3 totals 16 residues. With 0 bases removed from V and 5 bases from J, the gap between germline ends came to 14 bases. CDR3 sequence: CASSQEPAEAHNEQFF. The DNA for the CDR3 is TGTGCCAGCAGCCAAGAACCAGCGGAGGCCCACAATGAGCAGTTCTTC.

In DNA, the CDR3 is TGCGCCAGCAGCCGAGGACAGGGGATATTGGATACGCAGTATTTT. As protein: CASSRGQGILDTQYF. The V gene is TRBV4-3, the J gene TRBJ2-3; 9 positions match TRBD1. The junction had 8 bases not matched to a gene; V was cut back by 4 bases and J by 6 bases. The germline V gene has CDR1 LGHNA and CDR2 YSLEER. The length of the CDR3 is 15 residues.